One sample yielded the 25 T cell receptor beta chains listed below, sequenced in a study of response to subunit inactivated influenza vaccine. TCRdb passed the RT-PCR reads through MiXCR, listing each CDR3 protein once. The sample lists roughly 290,000 distinct CDR3 sequences; around a fifth were seen once. Sequencing was performed on PBMCs from blood, taken approximately 20 months after vaccination. The receptors derive from a man between 50 and 69 years old who received an inactivated influenza vaccine.

Many counts were recorded for this clonotype. The chain employs TRBV6-2 or TRBV6-3 and TRBJ1-1; no clear D. Germline-derived CDR1 and CDR2 are MNHEY and SVGEGT. Trimming took 6 bases from V and 1 from J, leaving 9 bases between them. The CDR3 extends over 13 amino acids. Here the CDR3 reads CASSMTQNTEAFF. CDR3 DNA: TGTGCCAGCAGCATGACCCAGAACACTGAAGCTTTCTTT.

The chain uses TRBV5-6 and TRBJ1-2, with unresolved D. The germline V and J ends were trimmed by 6 bases and 4 bases, with 10 bases remaining between them. Per the germline V gene, CDR1 is SGHDT and CDR2 is YYEEEE. This CDR3 is built from 12 residues. CDR3 nucleotide sequence: TGTGCCAGCACGACCGGACGCTATGGCTACACCTTC. This translates into CASTTGRYGYTF.

This clonotype was recorded many times. The rearrangement uses TRBV12-3 or TRBV12-4 and TRBJ1-1, with D perhaps TRBD1 (5 bases). The CDR3 sequence is 14 residues long. Trimming removed 3 bases from V and 3 bases from J, with 11 bases in between. In nucleotides, the CDR3 is TGTGCCAGCAGTTTTTTAGGGGCCGACACTGAAGCTTTCTTT. Encoded protein: CASSFLGADTEAFF.

This clonotype has only a few counts. The chain uses TRBV2 and TRBJ2-2; 9 nucleotides agree with TRBD1. The CDR3 totals 13 residues. Germline lookup yields CDR1 SNHLY and CDR2 FYNNEI. The V segment lost 10 bases and the J segment 5 bases; nucleotides outside the gene matches: 5. The CDR3 region is CATGQGETGELFF. CDR3 sequence (DNA): TGTGCCACGGGACAGGGAGAGACCGGGGAGCTGTTTTTT.

This clonotype was detected only a few times. The chain couples TRBV29-1 to TRBJ2-2; 8 nucleotides agree with TRBD1. This CDR3 is 14 amino acids long. Trimming took 7 bases from V and 7 from J; bases not matched to a gene: 11. CDR1 SQVTM and CDR2 ANQGSEA come from the germline V gene. The CDR3 spells CSAYTQGASGELFF. In nucleotides, the CDR3 is TGCAGCGCTTACACTCAGGGGGCAAGCGGGGAGCTGTTTTTT.

This rearrangement joins TRBV2 to TRBJ1-2; 9 bases are a match to TRBD1. The CDR3 runs 14 residues. Germline-derived CDR1 and CDR2 are SNHLY and FYNNEI. The ends lost 6 bases at V and 5 bases at J; junction bases unmatched: 7. This CDR3 is CASSRDRAFYGYTF. For the CDR3, the DNA is TGTGCCAGCAGCCGGGACAGGGCTTTTTATGGCTACACCTTC.

The chain combines TRBV6-1 with TRBJ2-1; D possibly corresponds to TRBD2 (6 bases). V was pared by 6 bases and J by 8 bases, with 17 bases between. CDR1 is MNHNS and CDR2 is SASEGT in the germline V gene. CDR3 length: 14 residues. The CDR3 DNA reads as TGTGCCAGCAGCTTTGGGGCTAGCGTCGATGAGCAGTTCTTC. This codes for CASSFGASVDEQFF.

This clonotype was detected only a few times. This chain joins TRBV7-2 and TRBJ2-2, with no clear D. Germline CDR1 reads SGHTA; CDR2 reads FQGNSA. The CDR3 consists of 14 residues. Trimming left V 6 bases short and J 1 base short, with 9 bases between. Here the CDR3 reads CASRITQNTGELFF. The CDR3 bases are TGTGCCAGCAGGATTACGCAGAACACCGGGGAGCTGTTTTTT.

The chain has TRBV5-1 and TRBJ1-6; TRBD1 might be the D (5 bases). V was pared by 2 bases and J by 7 bases, with 10 bases between. This CDR3 contains 14 residues. Germline V lookup: CDR1 SGHRS, CDR2 YFSETQ. The CDR3 spells CASSLAGTNSPLHF. The CDR3 bases are TGCGCCAGCAGCTTAGCCGGGACCAATTCACCCCTCCACTTT.

Ten or more counts support this clonotype. The gene calls are TRBV5-8 and TRBJ1-5, with D maybe TRBD1 (6 bases). This CDR3 spans 15 amino acids. Trimming took off 6 bases at V and 6 bases at J, with 19 bases between the two ends. Germline values: CDR1 SGHTS, CDR2 YDEGEE. As DNA, the CDR3 is TGTGCCAGCACCCCTCGGGGGGGCATCAGTCAGCCCCAGCATTTT. Protein product: CASTPRGGISQPQHF.

This chain joins TRBV5-1 and TRBJ2-3; a weak D match, TRBD2 (5 bases). This CDR3 comprises 15 residues. Germline loops: CDR1 SGHRS, CDR2 YFSETQ. Trimming shortened V by 1 base and J by 2 bases, and 11 bases separated the two germline ends. CDR3 region: CASSLSISVTDTQYF. The CDR3 DNA sequence: TGCGCCAGCAGCTTGTCGATTAGCGTCACAGATACGCAGTATTTT.

This clonotype was counted between two and nine times. V usage is TRBV20-1 and J usage is TRBJ1-1; no clear D. Trimming cost V 2 bases and J 1 base, with 5 bases left between them. This CDR3 has 12 residues. Germline assignment: CDR1 DFQATT and CDR2 SNEGSKA (reference sequence). The CDR3 DNA follows: TGCAGTGCTAGAAAGGGGAACACTGAAGCTTTCTTT. Translation: CSARKGNTEAFF.

This clonotype has a count of ten or more. J is TRBJ1-1 and V is TRBV10-3; D gene unclear. V was clipped by 0 bases and J by 11 bases, with 13 bases between them. The CDR3 has 13 residues. CDR1 is ENHRY, CDR2 SYGVKD, per germline. The CDR3 DNA reads TGTGCCATCAGTGAGTCTGTGGCATTTGGTGCTTTCTTT. This translates into CAISESVAFGAFF.

This chain connects TRBV7-2 to TRBJ1-3; the D gene is possibly TRBD1 (5 bases). V was pared by 6 bases and J by 0 bases, with 9 bases between. There are 14 residues in the CDR3. Germline V gives CDR1 SGHTA, CDR2 FQGNSA. The CDR3 loop reads CASSRGSSGNTIYF. DNA for the CDR3: TGTGCCAGCAGTCGGGGGAGCTCTGGAAACACCATATATTTT.

This clonotype appeared many times. This chain joins TRBV5-1 and TRBJ1-3, with unresolved D. The V and J ends lost 0 bases and 0 bases respectively, with 7 bases between them. This CDR3 contains 15 residues. CDR1 SGHRS and CDR2 YFSETQ come from the germline V gene. This CDR3 reads CASSLDQSSGNTIYF. In DNA form, the CDR3 reads TGCGCCAGCAGCTTGGACCAGTCCTCTGGAAACACCATATATTTT.

This clonotype showed up just a few times. The chain carries TRBV5-1 and TRBJ1-2; 7 bases map to TRBD1. Germline V gene data show CDR1 as SGHRS and CDR2 as YFSETQ. The CDR3 has 17 residues. V shed 3 bases, J shed 8 bases, and the junction held 19 bases outside the gene matches. DNA of the CDR3: TGCGCCAGCAGCTCAGGAACAGGGGTCGTCGGTCTTTCCGGCTACACCTTC. Translated: CASSSGTGVVGLSGYTF.

V and J are TRBV5-1 and TRBJ2-7; 10 bases match TRBD2. J lost 4 bases, V lost 2 bases, and 3 bases had no gene match. In germline, CDR1 is SGHRS, CDR2 YFSETQ. The CDR3 length is 14 residues. Here the CDR3 reads CASSFASGGYEQYF. The CDR3 DNA is TGCGCCAGCAGCTTCGCTAGCGGGGGTTACGAGCAGTACTTC. The entire variable domain, with the rest obtained from reference TRBV5-1 and TRBJ2-7, is as follows: KAGVTQTPRYLIKTRGQQVTLSCSPISGHRSVSWYQQTPGQGLQFLFEYFSETQRNKGNFPGRFSGRQFSNSRSEMNVSTLELGDSALYLCASSFASGGYEQYFGPGTRLTVT.

The J gene is TRBJ1-5, the V gene TRBV11-2, with 10 positions matching TRBD1. Losses at the gene ends were 0 bases for V and 6 bases for J; bases not matched to a gene: 8. Germline CDR1 and CDR2: SGHAT and FQNNGV. The CDR3 is 17 residues long. CDR3 amino acids: CASSLDGRQGASQPQHF. The CDR3 nucleotides are TGTGCCAGCAGCTTAGATGGGAGACAGGGGGCCTCTCAGCCCCAGCATTTT.

CDR3 DNA: TGTGCCAGCACTAGGGGGAATAGCAATCAGCCCCAGCATTTT. Protein sequence: CASTRGNSNQPQHF. This rearrangement joins TRBV6-2 or TRBV6-3 to TRBJ1-5, with TRBD1 as a possible D gene (6 bases). Germline V lookup: CDR1 MNHEY, CDR2 SVGEGT. CDR3 length: 14 amino acids. Trimming took 7 bases from V and 0 from J, leaving 10 bases between them.

The table lists this clonotype with a few counts. V gene TRBV12-3 or TRBV12-4 combines with J gene TRBJ2-5; D possibly corresponds to TRBD1 (6 bases). CDR3 length: 15 amino acids. Between the trimmed V and J ends, which lost 4 bases and 2 bases, there was a span of 14 bases. Here the CDR3 reads CASSWTDSSQETQYF. The CDR3 DNA reads as TGTGCCAGCAGTTGGACAGATTCCTCTCAAGAGACCCAGTACTTC.

The chain joins TRBV6-5 to TRBJ1-2; no clear D. Germline lookup yields CDR1 MNHEY and CDR2 SVGAGI. The length of the CDR3 is 11 residues. V lost 6 bases and J 4 bases, leaving 6 bases between the germline ends. The CDR3 spells CASRAGYGYTF. In DNA form, the CDR3 reads TGTGCCAGCAGGGCCGGCTATGGCTACACCTTC.

This clonotype was found a few times. This rearrangement joins TRBV6-2 or TRBV6-3 to TRBJ2-4; D is unresolved. Per the germline V gene, CDR1 is MNHEY and CDR2 is SVGEGT. V was clipped by 6 bases and J by 1 base, with 4 bases between them. The length of the CDR3 is 12 residues. Here the CDR3 DNA reads TGTGCCAGCAGGACCGCCAAAAACATTCAGTACTTC. Its protein is CASRTAKNIQYF.

V is TRBV12-3 or TRBV12-4 and J is TRBJ2-3, with TRBD1 identical over 7 bases. This CDR3 comprises 15 residues. V was clipped by 2 bases and J by 2 bases; unmatched bases: 4. CDR3 residues: CASSLTGAYTDTQYF. CDR3 sequence (DNA): TGTGCCAGCAGTTTAACAGGGGCCTACACAGATACGCAGTATTTT.

This chain connects TRBV7-6 to TRBJ2-2; 8 nucleotides agree with TRBD1. The CDR3 has 18 amino acids. V gave up 1 base and J gave up 6 bases; unmatched junction bases: 13. The germline gives CDR1 SGHVS, CDR2 FNYEAQ. The CDR3 region is CASSLVATGVVSAGELFF. The CDR3 coding sequence is TGTGCCAGCAGCTTAGTCGCGACAGGGGTCGTAAGCGCCGGGGAGCTGTTTTTT.

This clonotype was detected only a few times. The rearrangement joins TRBV4-1 to TRBJ1-4; D is unclear. Germline CDR1 is MGHRA and CDR2 is YSYEKL. This CDR3 contains 16 residues. The V end lost 5 bases, the J end lost 8 bases, and 21 bases lay between the germline ends. The CDR3 DNA reads as TGCGCCAGCAGCTCCTTCAAGGAAGTGATGAGAGAAAAACTGTTTTTT. This gives the protein CASSSFKEVMREKLFF.